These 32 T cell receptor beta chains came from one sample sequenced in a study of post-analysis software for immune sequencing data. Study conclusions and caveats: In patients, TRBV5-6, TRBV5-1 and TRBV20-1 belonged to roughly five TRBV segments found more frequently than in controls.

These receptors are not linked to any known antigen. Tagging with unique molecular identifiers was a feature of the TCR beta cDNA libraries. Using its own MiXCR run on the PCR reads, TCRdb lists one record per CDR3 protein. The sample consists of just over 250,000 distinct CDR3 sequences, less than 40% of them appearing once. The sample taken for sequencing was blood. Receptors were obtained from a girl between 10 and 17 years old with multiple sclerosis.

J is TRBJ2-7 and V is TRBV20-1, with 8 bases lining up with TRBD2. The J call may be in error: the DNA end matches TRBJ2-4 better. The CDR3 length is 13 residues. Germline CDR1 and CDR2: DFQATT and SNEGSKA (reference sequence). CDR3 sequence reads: CSARRLAMNIQYF. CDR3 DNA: TGCAGTGCTAGGAGACTAGCGATGAACATTCAGTACTTC.

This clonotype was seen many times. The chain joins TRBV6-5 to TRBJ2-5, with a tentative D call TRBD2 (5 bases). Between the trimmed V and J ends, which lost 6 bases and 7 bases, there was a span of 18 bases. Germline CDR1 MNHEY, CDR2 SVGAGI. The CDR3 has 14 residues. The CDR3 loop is CASSLSEGVGTQYF. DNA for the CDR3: TGTGCCAGCAGCCTAAGCGAGGGAGTTGGGACCCAGTACTTC.

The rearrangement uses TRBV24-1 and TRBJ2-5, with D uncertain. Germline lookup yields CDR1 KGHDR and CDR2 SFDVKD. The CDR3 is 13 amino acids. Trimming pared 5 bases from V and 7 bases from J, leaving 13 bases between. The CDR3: CATSGSGTVTQYF. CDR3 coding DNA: TGTGCCACCAGTGGATCAGGAACCGTGACCCAGTACTTC.

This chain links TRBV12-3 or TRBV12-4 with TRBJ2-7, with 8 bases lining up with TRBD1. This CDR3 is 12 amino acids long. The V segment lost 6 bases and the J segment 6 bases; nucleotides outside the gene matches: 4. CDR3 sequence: CASSRDRTEQYF. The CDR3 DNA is TGTGCCAGCAGCCGGGACAGGACCGAGCAGTACTTC.

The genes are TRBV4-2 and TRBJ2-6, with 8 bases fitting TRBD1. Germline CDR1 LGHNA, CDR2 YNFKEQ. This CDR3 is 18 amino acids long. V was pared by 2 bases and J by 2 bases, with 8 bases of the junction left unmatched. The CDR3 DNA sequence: TGTGCCAGCAGCCAATTTTCAGGGGGCATAACTGGGGCCAACGTCCTGACTTTC. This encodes CASSQFSGGITGANVLTF.

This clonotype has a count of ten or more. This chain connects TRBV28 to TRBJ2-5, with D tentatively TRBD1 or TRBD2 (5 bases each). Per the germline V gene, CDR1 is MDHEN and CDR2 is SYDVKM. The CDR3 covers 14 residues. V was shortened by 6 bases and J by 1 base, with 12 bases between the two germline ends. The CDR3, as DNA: TGTGCCAGCAGAGGCCCCGGGGCCCAAGAGACCCAGTACTTC. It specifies CASRGPGAQETQYF. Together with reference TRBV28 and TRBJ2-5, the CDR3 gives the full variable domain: DVKVTQSSRYLVKRTGEKVFLECVQDMDHENMFWYRQDPGLGLRLIYFSYDVKMKEKGDIPEGYSVSREKKERFSLILESASTNQTSMYLCASRGPGAQETQYFGPGTRLLVL.

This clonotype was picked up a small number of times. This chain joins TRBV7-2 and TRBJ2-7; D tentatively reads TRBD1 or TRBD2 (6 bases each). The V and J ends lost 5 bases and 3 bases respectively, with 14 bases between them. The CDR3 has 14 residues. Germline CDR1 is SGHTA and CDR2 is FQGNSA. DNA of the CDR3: TGTGCCAGCAGCCCTGGGGGGACAAACTACGAGCAGTACTTC. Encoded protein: CASSPGGTNYEQYF.

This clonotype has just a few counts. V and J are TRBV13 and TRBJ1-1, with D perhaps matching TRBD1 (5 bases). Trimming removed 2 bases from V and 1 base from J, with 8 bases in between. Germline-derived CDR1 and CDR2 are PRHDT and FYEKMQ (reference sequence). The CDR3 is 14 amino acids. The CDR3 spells CASSLRTPNTEAFF. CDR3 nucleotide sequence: TGTGCCAGCAGCTTACGGACACCGAACACTGAAGCTTTCTTT.

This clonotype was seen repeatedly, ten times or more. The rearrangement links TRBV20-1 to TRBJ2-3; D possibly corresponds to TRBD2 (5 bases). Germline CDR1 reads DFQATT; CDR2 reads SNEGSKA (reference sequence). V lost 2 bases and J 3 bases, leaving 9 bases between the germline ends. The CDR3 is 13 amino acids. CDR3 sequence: CSARSGETDTQYF. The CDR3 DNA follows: TGCAGTGCTAGATCTGGGGAGACAGATACGCAGTATTTT.

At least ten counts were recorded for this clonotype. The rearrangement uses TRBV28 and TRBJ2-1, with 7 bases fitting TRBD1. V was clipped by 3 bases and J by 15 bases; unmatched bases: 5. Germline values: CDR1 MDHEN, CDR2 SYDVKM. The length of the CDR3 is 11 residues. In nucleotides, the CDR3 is TGTGCCAGCAGTTTCTACAGGGGAACGTTCTTC. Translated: CASSFYRGTFF.

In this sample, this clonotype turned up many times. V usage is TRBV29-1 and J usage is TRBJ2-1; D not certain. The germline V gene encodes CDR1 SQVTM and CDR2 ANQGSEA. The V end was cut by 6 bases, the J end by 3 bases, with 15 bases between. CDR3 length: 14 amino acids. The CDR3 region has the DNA TGCAGCGTCGCCCCCGCCCCGGACTACAATGAGCAGTTCTTC. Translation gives CSVAPAPDYNEQFF.

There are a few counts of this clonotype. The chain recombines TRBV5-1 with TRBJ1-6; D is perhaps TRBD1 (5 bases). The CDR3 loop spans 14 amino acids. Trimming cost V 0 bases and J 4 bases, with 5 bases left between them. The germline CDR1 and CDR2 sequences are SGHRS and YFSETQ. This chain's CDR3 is CASSLGQYNSPLHF. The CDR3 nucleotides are TGCGCCAGCAGCTTGGGACAGTATAATTCACCCCTCCACTTT.

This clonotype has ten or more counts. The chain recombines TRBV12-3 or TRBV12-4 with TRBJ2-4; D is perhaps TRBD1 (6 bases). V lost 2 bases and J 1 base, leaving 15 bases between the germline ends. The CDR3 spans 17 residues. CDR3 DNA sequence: TGTGCCAGCAGTTTATTTGGGGCAGGGGTGGCCAAAAACATTCAGTACTTC. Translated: CASSLFGAGVAKNIQYF.

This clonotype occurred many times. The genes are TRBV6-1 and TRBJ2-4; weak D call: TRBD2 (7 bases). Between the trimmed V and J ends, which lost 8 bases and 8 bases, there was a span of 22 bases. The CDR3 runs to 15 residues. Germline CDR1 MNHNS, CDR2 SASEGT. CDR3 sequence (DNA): TGTGCCAGCGGACTGGGGGCTACTCGGGGGGACATTCAGTACTTC. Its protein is CASGLGATRGDIQYF.

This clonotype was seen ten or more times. The CDR3: CASSDQGGTEAFF. The CDR3 DNA reads as TGTGCCAGCAGTGATCAGGGGGGGACTGAAGCTTTCTTT. The chain has TRBV6-1 and TRBJ1-1; 7 nucleotides agree with TRBD1. The germline gives CDR1 MNHNS, CDR2 SASEGT. The CDR3 is 13 amino acids. V shed 3 bases, J shed 5 bases, and the junction held 3 bases outside the gene matches.

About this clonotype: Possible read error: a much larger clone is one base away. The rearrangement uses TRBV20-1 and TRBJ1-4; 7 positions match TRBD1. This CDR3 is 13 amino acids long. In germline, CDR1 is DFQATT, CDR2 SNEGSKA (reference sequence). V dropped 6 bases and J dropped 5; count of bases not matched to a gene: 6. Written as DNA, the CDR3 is TGCAGTGCAAGCGACAGGGCGAATGAAAAACTGTTTTTT. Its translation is CSASDRANEKLFF.

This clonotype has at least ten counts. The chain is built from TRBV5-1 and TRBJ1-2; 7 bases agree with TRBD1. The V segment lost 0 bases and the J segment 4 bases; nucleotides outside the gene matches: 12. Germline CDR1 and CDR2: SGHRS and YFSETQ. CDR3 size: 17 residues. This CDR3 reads CASSLGQGVFDAYGYTF. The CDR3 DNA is TGCGCCAGCAGCTTGGGGCAGGGGGTCTTCGACGCCTATGGCTACACCTTC.

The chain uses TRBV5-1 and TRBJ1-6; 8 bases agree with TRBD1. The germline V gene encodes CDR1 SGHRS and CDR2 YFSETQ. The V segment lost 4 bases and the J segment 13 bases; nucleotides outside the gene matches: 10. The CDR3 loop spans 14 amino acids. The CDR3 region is CASSADRGESPLHF. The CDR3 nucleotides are TGCGCCAGCAGCGCAGACAGGGGAGAATCGCCCCTCCACTTT. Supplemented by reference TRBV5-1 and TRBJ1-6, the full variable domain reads KAGVTQTPRYLIKTRGQQVTLSCSPISGHRSVSWYQQTPGQGLQFLFEYFSETQRNKGNFPGRFSGRQFSNSRSEMNVSTLELGDSALYLCASSADRGESPLHFGNGTRLTVT.

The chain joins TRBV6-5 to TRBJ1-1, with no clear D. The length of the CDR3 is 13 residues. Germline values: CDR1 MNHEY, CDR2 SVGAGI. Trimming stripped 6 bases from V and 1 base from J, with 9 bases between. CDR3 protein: CASSLEKNTEAFF. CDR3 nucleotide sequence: TGTGCCAGCAGCCTGGAGAAGAACACTGAAGCTTTCTTT.

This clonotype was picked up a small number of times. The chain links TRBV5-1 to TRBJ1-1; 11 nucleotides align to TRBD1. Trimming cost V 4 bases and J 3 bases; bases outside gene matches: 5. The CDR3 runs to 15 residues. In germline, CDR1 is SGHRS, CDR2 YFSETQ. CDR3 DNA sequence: TGCGCCAGCAGCCTCGGGACAGGGGGTTACACTGAAGCTTTCTTT. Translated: CASSLGTGGYTEAFF.

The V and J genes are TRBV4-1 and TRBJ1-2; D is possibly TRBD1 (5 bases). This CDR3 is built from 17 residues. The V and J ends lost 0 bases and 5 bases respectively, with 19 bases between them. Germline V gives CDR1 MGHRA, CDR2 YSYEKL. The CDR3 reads CASSQESPGTGRYGYTF. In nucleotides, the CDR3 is TGCGCCAGCAGCCAAGAAAGCCCAGGGACGGGCCGATATGGCTACACCTTC.

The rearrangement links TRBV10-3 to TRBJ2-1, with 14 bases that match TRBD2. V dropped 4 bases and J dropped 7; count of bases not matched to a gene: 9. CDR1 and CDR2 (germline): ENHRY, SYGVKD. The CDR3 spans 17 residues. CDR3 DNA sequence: TGTGCCATCAGTGCGCCCGTCGGGACTAGCGGGAGTAATGAGCAGTTCTTC. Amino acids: CAISAPVGTSGSNEQFF.

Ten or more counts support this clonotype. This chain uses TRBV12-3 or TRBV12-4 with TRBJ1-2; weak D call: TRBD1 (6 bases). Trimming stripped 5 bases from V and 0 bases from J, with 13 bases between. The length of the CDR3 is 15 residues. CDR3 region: CASSKGGGTNYGYTF. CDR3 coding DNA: TGTGCCAGCAGTAAAGGAGGGGGAACTAACTATGGCTACACCTTC.

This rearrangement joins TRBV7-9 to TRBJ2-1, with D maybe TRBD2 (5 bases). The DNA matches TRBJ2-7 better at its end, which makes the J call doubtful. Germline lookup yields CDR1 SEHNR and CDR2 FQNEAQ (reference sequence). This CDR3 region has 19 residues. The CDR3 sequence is CASSQSPRRTGRAYNEQYF. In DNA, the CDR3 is TGTGCCAGCAGCCAAAGCCCAAGGAGGACGGGTCGGGCCTACAATGAGCAGTACTTC.

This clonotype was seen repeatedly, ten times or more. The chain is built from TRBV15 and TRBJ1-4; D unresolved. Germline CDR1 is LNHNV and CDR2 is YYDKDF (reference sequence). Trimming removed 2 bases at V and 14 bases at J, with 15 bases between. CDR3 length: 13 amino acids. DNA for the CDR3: TGTGCCACCAGCAGACCGCAGACGGGAATTCTGTTTTTT. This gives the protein CATSRPQTGILFF.

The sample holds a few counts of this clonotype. The chain's CDR3 is CASSLLGTNTGELFF. The CDR3 nucleotides are TGTGCCAGCAGCTTATTAGGCACGAACACCGGGGAGCTGTTTTTT. V gene TRBV11-2 combines with J gene TRBJ2-2; no definite D call. V shed 2 bases and J shed 0 bases, with 7 bases lying between them. The CDR3 is made up of 15 amino acids. CDR1 is SGHAT, CDR2 FQNNGV, per germline.

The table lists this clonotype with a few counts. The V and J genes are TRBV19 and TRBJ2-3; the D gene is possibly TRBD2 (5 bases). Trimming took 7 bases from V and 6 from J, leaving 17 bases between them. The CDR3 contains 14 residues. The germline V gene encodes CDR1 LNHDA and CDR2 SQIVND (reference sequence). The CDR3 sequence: CASKERGNGDTQYF. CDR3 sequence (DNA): TGTGCCAGTAAGGAAAGAGGGAACGGGGATACGCAGTATTTT.

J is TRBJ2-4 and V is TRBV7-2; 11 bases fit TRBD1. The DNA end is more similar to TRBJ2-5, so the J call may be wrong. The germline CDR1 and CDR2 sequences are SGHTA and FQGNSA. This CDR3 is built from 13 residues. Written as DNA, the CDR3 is TGTGCCAACGGACAGGGGGCTCGAGAGACCCAGTACTTC. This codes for CANGQGARETQYF.

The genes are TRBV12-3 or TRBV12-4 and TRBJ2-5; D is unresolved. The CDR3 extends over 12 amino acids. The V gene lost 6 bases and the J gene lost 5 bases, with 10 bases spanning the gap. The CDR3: CASRRSLETQYF. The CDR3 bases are TGTGCCAGCAGGAGGAGTTTGGAGACCCAGTACTTC.

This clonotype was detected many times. The CDR3 DNA is TGCGCCAGCAGCTTGGAGGGACAGGGAAATCAGCCCCAGCATTTT. Encoded protein: CASSLEGQGNQPQHF. The chain joins TRBV5-1 to TRBJ1-5, with 9 bases lining up with TRBD1. This CDR3 spans 15 amino acids. With V trimmed by 0 bases and J by 4 bases, 2 bases remained unmatched. The germline gives CDR1 SGHRS, CDR2 YFSETQ.

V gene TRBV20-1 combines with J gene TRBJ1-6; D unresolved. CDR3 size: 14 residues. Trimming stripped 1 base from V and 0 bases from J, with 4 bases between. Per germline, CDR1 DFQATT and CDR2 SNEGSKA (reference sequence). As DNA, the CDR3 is TGCAGTGCTAGAGGAATCTCCTATAATTCACCCCTCCACTTT. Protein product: CSARGISYNSPLHF.

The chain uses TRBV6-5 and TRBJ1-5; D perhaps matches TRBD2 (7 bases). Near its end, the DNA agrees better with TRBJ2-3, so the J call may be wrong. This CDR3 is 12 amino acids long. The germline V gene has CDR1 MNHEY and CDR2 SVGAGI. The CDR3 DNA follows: TGTGCCAGCAGTCTGGGGGGGCAGCCCCAGTATTTT. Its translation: CASSLGGQPQYF.